One sample yielded the 13 T cell receptor beta chains listed below, sequenced in a study of cytomegalovirus exposure and HLA in healthy donors. Researchers ran the PCR with 60 Vbeta and 13 Jbeta primers. TCRdb keeps only in-frame clones here, not all; method: immunoSEQ multiplex PCR. The table lists under 200,000 clones, about 84% of them singletons. The sequencing input was PBMCs. All receptors come from a man aged 45-60 years in good health and CMV-seropositive.

This chain uses TRBV4-2 with TRBJ1-2, with a weak D call TRBD1 (5 bases). The CDR3 runs 17 residues. V was clipped by 0 bases and J by 3 bases, with 17 bases between them. Germline V lookup: CDR1 LGHNA, CDR2 YNFKEQ. DNA for the CDR3: TGTGCCAGCAGCCAAGATTGGGAGGGGTGGGGGGACTATGGCTACACCTTC. Amino acid sequence: CASSQDWEGWGDYGYTF.

The chain links TRBV7-9 to TRBJ2-3, with TRBD2 matching over 9 bases. The CDR3 has 19 amino acids. After removal of 4 bases from V and 0 bases from J, the junction contained 14 bases not matched to a gene. Germline lookup yields CDR1 SEHNR and CDR2 FQNEAQ (reference sequence). CDR3 in DNA: TGTGCCAGCAGCTCAGGGGGGGGGCTGAGCGGGAGGAGCACAGATACGCAGTATTTT. This gives the protein CASSSGGGLSGRSTDTQYF.

V is TRBV18 and J is TRBJ2-6; no firm D call. Germline V lookup: CDR1 KGHSH, CDR2 LQKENI. This CDR3 is 15 amino acids long. V was trimmed by 6 bases and J by 3 bases, leaving 12 bases between them. As DNA, the CDR3 is TGTGCCAGCTCCCCGTCTGCGCTTGGGGCCAACGTCCTGACTTTC. Its protein product is CASSPSALGANVLTF.

The rearrangement links TRBV5-6 to TRBJ1-3; 7 positions agree with TRBD1. Germline V gene data show CDR1 as SGHDT and CDR2 as YYEEEE. V was pared by 3 bases and J by 4 bases, with 7 bases of the junction left unmatched. The CDR3 spans 15 residues. The CDR3 bases are TGTGCCAGCAGCTCCCTACAGGGGCCCGGAAACACCATATATTTT. Translating it yields CASSSLQGPGNTIYF.

This clone occurred a few times. V gene TRBV5-5 combines with J gene TRBJ1-4; a weak D match, TRBD1 (5 bases). Germline loops: CDR1 SGHKS, CDR2 YYEKEE (reference sequence). V was shortened by 5 bases and J by 8 bases, with 16 bases between the two germline ends. This CDR3 has 14 residues. The CDR3 bases are TGTGCCAGCAGTATGACAGTAGGAAAGGAAAAACTGTTTTTT. Its translation: CASSMTVGKEKLFF.

The chain combines TRBV4-1 with TRBJ1-5, with a tentative D call TRBD1 (6 bases). The CDR3 length is 15 residues. Germline V gives CDR1 MGHRA, CDR2 YSYEKL. Trimming left V 0 bases short and J 6 bases short, with 12 bases between. CDR3 nucleotide sequence: TGCGCCAGCAGCCAAGAGCACAGGGCCGGTCAGCCCCAGCATTTT. Amino acids: CASSQEHRAGQPQHF.

This sequence joins TRBV6-5 and TRBJ1-1; D remains ambiguous. The CDR3 sequence is 15 residues long. CDR1 is MNHEY and CDR2 is SVGAGI in the germline V gene. V shed 0 bases and J shed 1 base, with 9 bases lying between them. CDR3 sequence reads: CASSYSHRGNTEAFF. As DNA, the CDR3 is TGTGCCAGCAGTTACTCCCACCGGGGGAACACTGAAGCTTTCTTT.

The V and J genes are TRBV7-9 and TRBJ2-5, with D possibly matching TRBD2 (5 bases). Germline V lookup: CDR1 SEHNR, CDR2 FQNEAQ (reference sequence). The V end was cut by 7 bases, the J end by 2 bases, with 14 bases between. The CDR3 has 14 residues. CDR3 coding DNA: TGTGCCAGCACCCCCGCGGGCCAACAAGAGACCCAGTACTTC. This translates into CASTPAGQQETQYF.

The chain is built from TRBV5-4 and TRBJ2-5; 8 nucleotides line up with TRBD1. This CDR3 is built from 13 residues. V lost 4 bases and J lost 3; bases outside the gene matches: 2. Germline lookup yields CDR1 SGHNT and CDR2 YYREEE (reference sequence). CDR3 bases: TGTGCCAGCAGCCTGGACAGGGAAGAGACCCAGTACTTC. Translating gives CASSLDREETQYF.

The genes are TRBV28 and TRBJ1-1, with D possibly TRBD1 on 6 matching bases. Germline V lookup: CDR1 MDHEN, CDR2 SYDVKM. Deletions cut 7 bases from V and 3 bases from J, with 12 bases between. The CDR3 totals 13 residues. The CDR3 reads CASIEGGYTEAFF. CDR3 bases: TGTGCCAGCATCGAGGGGGGGTACACTGAAGCTTTCTTT.

The chain is built from TRBV5-1 and TRBJ1-5, with D possibly matching TRBD1 (6 bases). Germline CDR1 and CDR2: SGHRS and YFSETQ. Trimming removed 4 bases from V and 8 bases from J, with 16 bases in between. CDR3 length: 14 amino acids. CDR3 amino acids: CASSPDSSVEPQHF. The CDR3 region has the DNA TGCGCCAGCAGCCCGGACAGCTCGGTAGAGCCCCAGCATTTT.

The rearrangement links TRBV11-2 to TRBJ2-5; TRBD2 matches at 7 bases. This CDR3 contains 15 residues. V trimming: 8 bases; J trimming: 0 bases; junction bases outside the gene matches: 9. Germline loops: CDR1 SGHAT, CDR2 FQNNGV. The DNA for the CDR3 is TGTGCCAGCTCCGCCTTACTAGCGAACCAAGAGACCCAGTACTTC. The encoded protein is CASSALLANQETQYF.

CDR3 coding DNA: TGTGCCTGGAGTGTTTCACAGGGGGCTAGCGGCTACACCTTC. Its translation: CAWSVSQGASGYTF. The chain carries TRBV30 and TRBJ1-2; 9 bases align to TRBD1. This CDR3 has 14 residues. Germline V lookup: CDR1 GTSNPN, CDR2 SVGIG (reference sequence). With V trimmed by 0 bases and J by 8 bases, 7 bases remained unmatched.